Included here is one T cell receptor beta chain sequence, with context. The antigen this receptor binds is unknown. Nothing much larger sits one base from this clone, and base qualities are not available. These data are taken from a study of OX40 agonist ivuxolimab in advanced cancers. Concerning the study at large: Ivuxolimab was a fully human IgG2 agonistic monoclonal antibody targeting the costimulatory receptor OX40 (CD134). Intravenous ivuxolimab was administered to patients every 2 weeks at six dose levels: 0.01, 0.1, 0.3, 1.5, 3 and 10 mg/kg. Partial responses occurred in three dose-escalation patients: two with cutaneous melanoma and one with hepatocellular carcinoma. Peripheral TCRbeta sequencing was intended to test whether TCR sequence diversity was altered and clonal T-cell expansion was caused by ivuxolimab. In the dose-escalation cohort, approximately 80% of patients were male, and the mean age was around 65 years with a range of 23 to 79. Prior anti-PD-1, anti-PD-L1 or anti-CTLA-4 therapy was permitted, and roughly two fifths of dose-escalation patients had received checkpoint inhibitors. Of the approximately 50 dose-escalation patients, hepatocellular carcinoma was present in some 19, melanoma in approximately 15, renal cell carcinoma in 9 and head and neck cancer in 9. The paper reports the monotherapy dose-escalation portion (N = 52 patients) of the phase I ivuxolimab trial.

Genomic DNA was isolated from the sorted cells so that the TCRbeta CDR3 region could be sequenced. The immunoSEQ Assay was used to sequence the TCRbeta CDR3 regions. TCRdb provides this immuneACCESS table in a form limited to in-frame rearrangements. Some clones are lacking; in checked studies, under half of them reflect an unresolved V gene, and why the rest are absent is not known. A total of around 80,000 clones appear in this sample, approximately 83% of them only once. The top ten clones comprise roughly 0.58% of the sample. Patients with autoimmune disease history or receiving systemic immunosuppression were excluded from the trial. In every dose cohort, peripheral blood was drawn for TCR sequencing at baseline, cycle 4 day 1, and cycle 7 day 1. Samples came from an open-label, multicenter, first-in-human phase I dose-escalation trial of ivuxolimab. Adults with locally advanced or metastatic melanoma, renal cell carcinoma, hepatocellular carcinoma or head and neck squamous cell carcinoma were enrolled in the trial. CD4+ and CD8+ T cells were sorted separately from peripheral blood before TCR sequencing.

The germline ends are 6 bases apart after V is trimmed by 2 bases and J by 2 bases. CDR1 and CDR2, per the germline V gene, are KGHSH and LQKENI. Measured from the cysteine to the phenylalanine, the CDR3 is 13 residues long. The CDR3 DNA has 39 bases and is translated from base 1. Broad study findings and their caveats: Which antigens the clonally expanded peripheral T cells were specific for was not determined. At doses of 0.1 to 3.0 mg/kg, clonal expansion of both CD4+ and CD8+ blood T cells was observed from baseline to week 6. Low levels of normalized T-cell clonal expansion were also seen in some patients who did not respond. In partial responders in the 0.1-3.0 mg/kg groups, normalized peripheral clonal expansion was found to be among the lowest, especially among CD8+ T cells. After ivuxolimab, CD8+ T cells had more expanded clones than CD4+ T cells on average.

The sequences come from CD4+ or CD8+ T cells sorted from blood, collected in a trial of the OX40 agonist ivuxolimab. This chain joins TRBV18 to TRBJ1-1, with TRBD1 perhaps the D gene, on 5 matching bases. The sequence was collected from an adult with an advanced solid tumor such as melanoma, head and neck, liver or kidney cancer. The nucleotides are TGTGCCAGCTCACCAACAGGAAACACTGAAGCTTTCTTT. Protein translation: CASSPTGNTEAFF.